The 9 T cell receptor beta chains below come from one sample, sequenced in a study of shared clonotypes between healthy human individuals. TCRdb keeps only in-frame clones here, not all; method: immunoSEQ multiplex PCR. The sample includes some 300,000 clones, over 70% seen only once; the top ten take roughly 10%. What was sequenced was memory CD4+ T cells sorted from blood. As for subset: CD45RA-negative fraction. The receptors derive from a man aged 25-45 years in good health.

The chain carries TRBV5-1 and TRBJ2-1, with TRBD2 identical over 15 bases. Germline V gene sequence: CDR1 SGHRS, CDR2 YFSETQ. The CDR3 is 16 residues long. The J segment lost 8 bases and the V segment lost 3 bases, leaving 6 bases of the junction unmatched. CDR3 DNA sequence: TGCGCCAGCAGCTCGGGACTAGCGGGAGGTGCTGATGAGCAGTTCTTC. It specifies CASSSGLAGGADEQFF.

The V call is TRBV7-3, the J call TRBJ2-3, with D perhaps matching TRBD1 (6 bases). V was pared by 5 bases and J by 9 bases, with 12 bases between. Germline CDR1 SGHTA, CDR2 FQGTGA. This CDR3 is built from 12 residues. CDR3 amino acids: CASSQNRDTQYF. CDR3 sequence (DNA): TGTGCCAGCAGCCAGAACAGGGACACGCAGTATTTT. Drawing the rest from reference TRBV7-3 and TRBJ2-3, the complete variable domain is GAGVSQTPSNKVTEKGKYVELRCDPISGHTALYWYRQSLGQGPEFLIYFQGTGAADDSGLPNDRFFAVRPEGSVSTLKIQRTERGDSAVYLCASSQNRDTQYFGPGTRLTVL.

The gene calls are TRBV18 and TRBJ1-3; D may be TRBD1 (5 bases). The CDR3 is 16 residues long. V lost 2 bases and J lost 4, with 15 bases in between. CDR1 is KGHSH, CDR2 LQKENI, per germline. CDR3 sequence reads: CASSPWGAGRGNTIYF. DNA of the CDR3: TGTGCCAGCTCACCATGGGGAGCAGGGAGAGGAAACACCATATATTTT.

The chain employs TRBV18 and TRBJ1-3; maybe TRBD1 (5 bases). V lost 4 bases, J lost 0 bases, and 10 bases lay in between. Germline lookup yields CDR1 KGHSH and CDR2 LQKENI. The CDR3 contains 15 residues. CDR3 sequence reads: CASSREGISGNTIYF. The CDR3 DNA is TGTGCCAGCTCACGAGAGGGGATCTCTGGAAACACCATATATTTT.

This clone was recorded at least ten times. The chain carries TRBV7-3 and TRBJ1-2; D gene uncertain. Per germline, CDR1 SGHTA and CDR2 FQGTGA. The CDR3 sequence is 15 residues long. The V and J ends lost 5 bases and 8 bases respectively, with 21 bases between them. CDR3 loop: CASSPPGRVSKGYTF. The CDR3 coding sequence is TGTGCCAGCAGCCCTCCGGGGAGGGTCTCTAAAGGCTACACCTTC.

The chain couples TRBV2 to TRBJ1-3; 9 bases are shared with TRBD1. The germline CDR1 and CDR2 sequences are SNHLY and FYNNEI. This CDR3 contains 13 residues. With V trimmed by 6 bases and J by 8 bases, 5 bases remained unmatched. The CDR3 nucleotides read TGTGCCAGCAGCCTACAGGGGGCGGACACCATATATTTT. Protein product: CASSLQGADTIYF.

This clone was found once. CDR3 in amino acids: CASSPPRGLDLGNTEAFF. Written as DNA, the CDR3 is TGCGCCAGCAGCCCGCCGAGGGGGCTCGATTTGGGGAACACTGAAGCTTTCTTT. The rearrangement uses TRBV5-1 and TRBJ1-1; 7 bases line up with TRBD1. From germline, CDR1 is SGHRS and CDR2 YFSETQ. V was pared by 4 bases and J by 1 base, with 16 bases of the junction left unmatched. The CDR3 has 18 amino acids.

The chain joins TRBV18 to TRBJ1-3, with D maybe TRBD1 (5 bases). CDR1 is KGHSH, CDR2 LQKENI, per germline. This CDR3 has 16 residues. V was shortened by 3 bases and J by 0 bases, with 12 bases between the two germline ends. CDR3 sequence reads: CASSPSGLHSGNTIYF. The DNA for the CDR3 is TGTGCCAGCTCACCGTCGGGACTGCACTCTGGAAACACCATATATTTT. Full variable domain (missing parts from reference TRBV18 and TRBJ1-3): NAGVMQNPRHLVRRRGQEARLRCSPMKGHSHVYWYRQLPEEGLKFMVYLQKENIIDESGMPKERFSAEFPKEGPSILRIQQVVRGDSAAYFCASSPSGLHSGNTIYFGEGSWLTVV.

J is TRBJ2-7 and V is TRBV27; TRBD2 agrees at 12 bases. The junction had 9 bases not matched to a gene; V was cut back by 3 bases and J by 0 bases. The CDR3 has 18 amino acids. Per the germline V gene, CDR1 is MNHEY and CDR2 is SMNVEV (reference sequence). The CDR3 sequence: CASSFARTSGTSSYEQYF. The CDR3 DNA follows: TGTGCCAGCAGTTTCGCCCGGACTAGCGGGACCTCCTCCTACGAGCAGTACTTC.